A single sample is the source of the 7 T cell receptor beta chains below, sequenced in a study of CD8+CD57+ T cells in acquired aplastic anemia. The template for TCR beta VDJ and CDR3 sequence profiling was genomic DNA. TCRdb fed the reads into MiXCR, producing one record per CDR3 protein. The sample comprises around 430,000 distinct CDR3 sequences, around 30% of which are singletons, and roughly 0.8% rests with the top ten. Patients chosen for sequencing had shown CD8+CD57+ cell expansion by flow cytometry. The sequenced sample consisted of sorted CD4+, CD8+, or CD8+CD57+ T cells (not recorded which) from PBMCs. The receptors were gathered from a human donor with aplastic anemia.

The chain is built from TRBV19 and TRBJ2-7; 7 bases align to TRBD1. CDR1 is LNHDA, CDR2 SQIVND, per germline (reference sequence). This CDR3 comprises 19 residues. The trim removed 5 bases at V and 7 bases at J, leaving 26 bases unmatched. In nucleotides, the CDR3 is TGTGCCAGTAGTCCCACTTCCCGAGATCCGGGACAGCCTGGAAGGGAGCAGTACTTC. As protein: CASSPTSRDPGQPGREQYF.

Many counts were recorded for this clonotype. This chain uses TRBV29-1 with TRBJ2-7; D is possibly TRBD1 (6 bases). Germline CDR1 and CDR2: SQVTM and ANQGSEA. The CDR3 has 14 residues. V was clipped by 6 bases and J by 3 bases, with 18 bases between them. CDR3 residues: CSVLTLRDNYEQYF. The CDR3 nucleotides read TGCAGCGTCCTTACCCTCCGGGACAACTACGAGCAGTACTTC.

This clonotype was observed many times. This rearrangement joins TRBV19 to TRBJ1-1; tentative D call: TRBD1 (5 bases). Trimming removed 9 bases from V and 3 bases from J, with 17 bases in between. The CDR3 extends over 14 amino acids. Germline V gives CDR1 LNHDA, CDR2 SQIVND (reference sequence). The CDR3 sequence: CASLGGTGDTEAFF. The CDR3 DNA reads TGTGCCAGCCTGGGAGGGACTGGCGACACTGAAGCTTTCTTT.

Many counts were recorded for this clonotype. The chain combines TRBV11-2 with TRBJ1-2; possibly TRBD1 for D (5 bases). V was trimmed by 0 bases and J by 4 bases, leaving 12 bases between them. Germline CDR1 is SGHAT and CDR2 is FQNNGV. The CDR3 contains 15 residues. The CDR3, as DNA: TGTGCCAGCAGCTTAGATCCGGGCCAGGGCTATGGCTACACCTTC. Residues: CASSLDPGQGYGYTF.

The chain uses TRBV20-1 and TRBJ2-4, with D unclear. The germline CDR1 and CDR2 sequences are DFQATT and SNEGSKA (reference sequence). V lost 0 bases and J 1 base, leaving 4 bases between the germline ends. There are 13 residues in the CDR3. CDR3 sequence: CSARDVAKNIQYF. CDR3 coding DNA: TGCAGTGCTAGAGATGTGGCCAAAAACATTCAGTACTTC.

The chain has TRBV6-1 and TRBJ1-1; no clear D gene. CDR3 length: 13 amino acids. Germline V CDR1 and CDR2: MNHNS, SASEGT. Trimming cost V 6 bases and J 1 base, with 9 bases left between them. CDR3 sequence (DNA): TGTGCCAGCAGAAGGGTGGCGAACACTGAAGCTTTCTTT. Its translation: CASRRVANTEAFF.

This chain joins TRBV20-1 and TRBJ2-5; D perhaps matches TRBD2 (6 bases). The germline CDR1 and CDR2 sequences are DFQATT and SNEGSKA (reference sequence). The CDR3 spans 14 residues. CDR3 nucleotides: TGCAGCGTAGTCTTGGTAGCGGAACAAGAGACCCAGTACTTC. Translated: CSVVLVAEQETQYF.